The clone carrying this TCR beta chain was detected many times. Its matching antigen is unknown. Per germline, CDR1 MDHEN and CDR2 SYDVKM. This CDR3 spans 11 amino acids. The V gene lost 3 bases and the J gene lost 3 bases, with 3 bases spanning the gap. The sample belongs to a study of early T cells in non-severe SARS-CoV-2 infection. Study-level background: Unsorted whole-blood RNA was sequenced in bulk, leaving chains unpaired.

Unique molecular identifier tags were affixed to discrete cDNA molecules. Each CDR3 protein is one row after TCRdb ran MiXCR on the 5' RACE reads. The table includes fewer than 25,000 distinct CDR3 sequences, around 3.5% detected once. Study results and caveats: Matching results from VDJdb favored anti-spike CD8 responses, leaving private and CD4 specificities undetected.

Sequenced sample: whole blood. The TCR comes from an adult who was a healthcare worker with PCR-confirmed SARS-CoV-2 infection or an uninfected control (not recorded which). The chain couples TRBV28 to TRBJ2-7; D remains unclear. Here the CDR3 DNA reads TGTGCCAGCAGTTTTATCTACGAGCAGTACTTC. Translating gives CASSFIYEQYF.